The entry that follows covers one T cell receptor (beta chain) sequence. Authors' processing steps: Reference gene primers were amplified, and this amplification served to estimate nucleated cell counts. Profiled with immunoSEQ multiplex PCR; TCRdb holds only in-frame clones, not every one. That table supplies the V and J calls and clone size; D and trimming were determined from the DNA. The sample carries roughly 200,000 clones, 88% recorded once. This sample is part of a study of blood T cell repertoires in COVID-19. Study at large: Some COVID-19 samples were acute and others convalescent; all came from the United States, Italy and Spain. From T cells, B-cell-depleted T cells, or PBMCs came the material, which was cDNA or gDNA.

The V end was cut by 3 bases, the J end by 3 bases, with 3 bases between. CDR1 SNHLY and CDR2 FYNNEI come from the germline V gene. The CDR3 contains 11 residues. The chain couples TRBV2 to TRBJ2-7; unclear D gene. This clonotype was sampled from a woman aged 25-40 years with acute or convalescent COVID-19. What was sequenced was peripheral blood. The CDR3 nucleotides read TGTGCCAGCAGTGACCGCTACGAGCAGTACTTC. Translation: CASSDRYEQYF.